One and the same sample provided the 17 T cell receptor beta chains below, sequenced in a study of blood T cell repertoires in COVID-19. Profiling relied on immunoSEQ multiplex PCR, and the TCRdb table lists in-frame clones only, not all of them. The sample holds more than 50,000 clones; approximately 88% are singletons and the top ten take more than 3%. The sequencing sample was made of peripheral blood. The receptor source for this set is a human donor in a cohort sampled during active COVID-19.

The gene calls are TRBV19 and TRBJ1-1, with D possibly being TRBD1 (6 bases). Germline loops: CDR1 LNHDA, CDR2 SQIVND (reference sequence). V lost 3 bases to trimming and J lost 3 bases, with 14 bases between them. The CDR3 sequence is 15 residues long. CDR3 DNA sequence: TGTGCCAGTAGTATTGGGGTAGGGGGGGACACTGAAGCTTTCTTT. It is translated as CASSIGVGGDTEAFF.

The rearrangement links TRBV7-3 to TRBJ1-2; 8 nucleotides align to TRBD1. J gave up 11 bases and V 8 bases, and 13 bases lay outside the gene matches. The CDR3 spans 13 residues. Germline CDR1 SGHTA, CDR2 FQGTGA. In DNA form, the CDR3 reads TGTGCCAGCTCCCCCCGGACAGGGATCGGATACACCTTC. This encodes CASSPRTGIGYTF. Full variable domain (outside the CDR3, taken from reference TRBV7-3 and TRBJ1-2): GAGVSQTPSNKVTEKGKYVELRCDPISGHTALYWYRQSLGQGPEFLIYFQGTGAADDSGLPNDRFFAVRPEGSVSTLKIQRTERGDSAVYLCASSPRTGIGYTFGSGTRLTVV.

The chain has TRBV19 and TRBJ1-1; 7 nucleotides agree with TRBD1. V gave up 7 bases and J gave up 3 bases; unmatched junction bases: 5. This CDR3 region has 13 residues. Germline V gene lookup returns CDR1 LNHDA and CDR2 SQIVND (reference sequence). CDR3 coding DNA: TGTGCCAGTAAGCCGACAGGGCACACTGAAGCTTTCTTT. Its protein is CASKPTGHTEAFF. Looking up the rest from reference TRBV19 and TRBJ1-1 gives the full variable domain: DGGITQSPKYLFRKEGQNVTLSCEQNLNHDAMYWYRQDPGQGLRLIYYSQIVNDFQKGDIAEGYSVSREKKESFPLTVTSAQKNPTAFYLCASKPTGHTEAFFGQGTRLTVV.

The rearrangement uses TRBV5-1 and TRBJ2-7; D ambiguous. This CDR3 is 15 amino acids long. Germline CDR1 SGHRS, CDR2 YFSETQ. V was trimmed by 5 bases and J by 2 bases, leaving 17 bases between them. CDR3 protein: CASSTHPGQAYEQYF. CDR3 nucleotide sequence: TGCGCCAGCAGTACCCATCCAGGTCAAGCCTACGAGCAGTACTTC.

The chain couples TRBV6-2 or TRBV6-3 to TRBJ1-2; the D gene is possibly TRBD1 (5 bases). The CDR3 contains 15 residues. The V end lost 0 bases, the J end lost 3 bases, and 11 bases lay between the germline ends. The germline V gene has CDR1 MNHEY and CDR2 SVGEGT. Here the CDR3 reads CASSYSIGGHYGYTF. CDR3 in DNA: TGTGCCAGCAGTTACTCGATCGGGGGACACTATGGCTACACCTTC.

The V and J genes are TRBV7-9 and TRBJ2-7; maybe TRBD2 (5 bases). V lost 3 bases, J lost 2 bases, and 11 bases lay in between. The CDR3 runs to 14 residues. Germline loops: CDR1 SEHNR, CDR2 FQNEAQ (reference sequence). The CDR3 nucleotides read TGTGCCAGCAGCTTCGACCCGGGAACCTACGAGCAGTACTTC. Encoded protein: CASSFDPGTYEQYF.

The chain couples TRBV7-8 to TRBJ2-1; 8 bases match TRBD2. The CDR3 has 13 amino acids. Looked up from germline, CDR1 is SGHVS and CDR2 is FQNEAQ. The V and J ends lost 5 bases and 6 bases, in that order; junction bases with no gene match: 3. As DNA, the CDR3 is TGTGCCAGCAGCCCTCGGGGGGGCAATGAGCAGTTCTTC. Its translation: CASSPRGGNEQFF.

The CDR3 DNA sequence: TGTGCCAGCAGACAGGGACCAAACACTGAAGCTTTCTTT. This sequence encodes CASRQGPNTEAFF. The chain couples TRBV11-3 to TRBJ1-1, with D perhaps TRBD1 (6 bases). CDR1 is SGHNT and CDR2 is YENEEA in the germline V gene. V shed 6 bases and J shed 2 bases, with 10 bases lying between them. The length of the CDR3 is 13 residues.

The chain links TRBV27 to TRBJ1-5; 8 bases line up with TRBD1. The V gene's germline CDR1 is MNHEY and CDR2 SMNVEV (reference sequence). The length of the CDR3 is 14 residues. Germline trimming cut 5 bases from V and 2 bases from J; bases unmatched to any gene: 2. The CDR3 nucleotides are TGTGCCAGCAGTGGACAGGGAGGCAATCAGCCCCAGCATTTT. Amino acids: CASSGQGGNQPQHF.

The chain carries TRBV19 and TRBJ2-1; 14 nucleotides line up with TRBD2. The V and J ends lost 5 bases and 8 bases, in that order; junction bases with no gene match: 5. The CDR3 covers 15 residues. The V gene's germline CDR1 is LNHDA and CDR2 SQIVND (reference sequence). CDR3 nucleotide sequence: TGTGCCAGTAGTGCGACTAGCGGGGGGGCCGATGAGCAGTTCTTC. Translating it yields CASSATSGGADEQFF.

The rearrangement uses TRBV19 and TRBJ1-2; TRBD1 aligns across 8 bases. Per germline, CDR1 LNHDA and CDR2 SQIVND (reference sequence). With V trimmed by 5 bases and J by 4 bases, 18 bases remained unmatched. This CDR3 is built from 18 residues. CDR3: CASSLRRGTGRDPYGYTF. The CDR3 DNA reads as TGTGCCAGTAGTCTCCGAAGGGGGACAGGACGAGACCCCTATGGCTACACCTTC.

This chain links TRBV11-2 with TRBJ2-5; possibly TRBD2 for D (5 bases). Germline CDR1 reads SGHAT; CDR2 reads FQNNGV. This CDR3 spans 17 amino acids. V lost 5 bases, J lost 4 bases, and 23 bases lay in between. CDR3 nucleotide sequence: TGTGCCAGCAGCCCACGGCGGGTAGCCGGAGGTTCAGAGACCCAGTACTTC. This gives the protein CASSPRRVAGGSETQYF.

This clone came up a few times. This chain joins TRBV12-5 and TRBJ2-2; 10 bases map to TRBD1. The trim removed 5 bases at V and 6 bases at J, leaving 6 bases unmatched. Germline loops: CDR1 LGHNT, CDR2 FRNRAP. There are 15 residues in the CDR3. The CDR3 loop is CASGLGQGLPGELFF. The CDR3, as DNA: TGTGCTAGTGGTCTGGGACAGGGGTTGCCCGGGGAGCTGTTTTTT.

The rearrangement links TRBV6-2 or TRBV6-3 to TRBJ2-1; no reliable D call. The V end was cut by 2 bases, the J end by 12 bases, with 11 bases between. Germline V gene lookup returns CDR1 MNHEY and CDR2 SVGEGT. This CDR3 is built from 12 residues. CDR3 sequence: CASSYPEPGQFF. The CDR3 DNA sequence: TGTGCCAGCAGTTACCCCGAGCCGGGGCAGTTCTTC.

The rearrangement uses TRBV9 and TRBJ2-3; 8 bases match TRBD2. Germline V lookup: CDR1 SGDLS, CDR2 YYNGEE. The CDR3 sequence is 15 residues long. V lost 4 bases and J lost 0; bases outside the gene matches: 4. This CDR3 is CASSPRLASTDTQYF. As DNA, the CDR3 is TGTGCCAGCAGCCCCCGACTAGCGAGCACAGATACGCAGTATTTT.

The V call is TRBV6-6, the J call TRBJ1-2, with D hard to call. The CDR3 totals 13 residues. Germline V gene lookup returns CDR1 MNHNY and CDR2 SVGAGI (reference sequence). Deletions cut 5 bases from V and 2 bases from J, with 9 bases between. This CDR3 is CASSPTGNYGYTF. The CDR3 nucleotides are TGTGCCAGCAGTCCGACGGGAAACTATGGCTACACCTTC.

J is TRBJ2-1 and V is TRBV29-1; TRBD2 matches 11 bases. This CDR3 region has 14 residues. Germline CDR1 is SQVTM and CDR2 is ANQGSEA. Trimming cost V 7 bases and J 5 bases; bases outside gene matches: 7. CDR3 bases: TGCAGCGCATCAGGGACTAGCGGCGACAATGAGCAGTTCTTC. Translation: CSASGTSGDNEQFF.